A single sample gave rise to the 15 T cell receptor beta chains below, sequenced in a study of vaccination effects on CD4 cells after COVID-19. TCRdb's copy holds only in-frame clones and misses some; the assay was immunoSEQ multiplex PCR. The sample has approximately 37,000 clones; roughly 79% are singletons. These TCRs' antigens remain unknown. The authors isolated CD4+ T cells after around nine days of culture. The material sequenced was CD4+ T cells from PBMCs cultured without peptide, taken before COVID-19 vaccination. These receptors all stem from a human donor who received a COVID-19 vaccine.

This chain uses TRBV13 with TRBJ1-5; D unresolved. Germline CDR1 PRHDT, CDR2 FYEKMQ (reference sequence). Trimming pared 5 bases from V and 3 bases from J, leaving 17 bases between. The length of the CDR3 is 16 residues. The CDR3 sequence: CASSAGPDHYNQPQHF. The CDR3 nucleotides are TGTGCCAGCAGCGCTGGACCGGACCATTACAATCAGCCCCAGCATTTT.

The CDR3 is CASSLAPGQGTYEQYF. The CDR3 DNA sequence: TGTGCCAGCAGTTTAGCGCCGGGACAGGGGACCTACGAGCAGTACTTC. The gene calls are TRBV28 and TRBJ2-7; 10 positions agree with TRBD1. The germline V gene has CDR1 MDHEN and CDR2 SYDVKM. There are 16 residues in the CDR3. Unmatched junction bases numbered 6, after V lost 2 bases and J lost 2 bases.

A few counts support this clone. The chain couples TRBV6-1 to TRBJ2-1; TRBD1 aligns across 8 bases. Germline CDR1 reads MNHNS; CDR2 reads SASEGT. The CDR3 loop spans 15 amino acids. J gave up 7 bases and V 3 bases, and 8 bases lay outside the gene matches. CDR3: CASSDRGRGTNEQFF. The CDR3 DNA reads TGTGCCAGCAGTGACAGGGGGCGAGGAACAAATGAGCAGTTCTTC.

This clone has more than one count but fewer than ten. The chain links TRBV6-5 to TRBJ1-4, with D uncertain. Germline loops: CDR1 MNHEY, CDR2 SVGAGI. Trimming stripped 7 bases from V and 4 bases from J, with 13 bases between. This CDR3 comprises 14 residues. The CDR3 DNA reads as TGTGCCAGCAACCCCAGGTCATTTAATGAAAAACTGTTTTTT. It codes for CASNPRSFNEKLFF.

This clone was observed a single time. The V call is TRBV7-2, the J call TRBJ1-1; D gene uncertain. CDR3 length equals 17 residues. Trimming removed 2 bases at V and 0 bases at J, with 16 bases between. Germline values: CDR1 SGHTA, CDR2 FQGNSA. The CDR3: CASSLRSGWGLNTEAFF. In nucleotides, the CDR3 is TGTGCCAGCAGCTTAAGGAGCGGATGGGGATTGAACACTGAAGCTTTCTTT.

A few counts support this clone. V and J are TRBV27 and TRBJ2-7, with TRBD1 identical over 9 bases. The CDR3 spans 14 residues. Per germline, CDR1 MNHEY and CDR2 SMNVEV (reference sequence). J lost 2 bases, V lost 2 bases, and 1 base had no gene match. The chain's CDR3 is CASSLRTGAYEQYF. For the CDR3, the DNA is TGTGCCAGCAGTTTAAGGACAGGGGCCTACGAGCAGTACTTC.

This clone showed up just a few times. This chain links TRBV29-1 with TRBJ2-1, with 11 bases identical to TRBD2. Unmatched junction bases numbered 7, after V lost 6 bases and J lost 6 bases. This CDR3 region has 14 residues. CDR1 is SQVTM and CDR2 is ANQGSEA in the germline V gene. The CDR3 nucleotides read TGCAGCGTGGTCACTAGCGGGAGAAGCAATGAGCAGTTCTTC. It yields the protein CSVVTSGRSNEQFF.

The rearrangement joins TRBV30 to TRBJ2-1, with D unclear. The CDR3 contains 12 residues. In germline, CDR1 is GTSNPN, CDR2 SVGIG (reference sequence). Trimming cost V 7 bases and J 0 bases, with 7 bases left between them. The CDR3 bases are TGTGCCTTGAAGGTCTCCTACAATGAGCAGTTCTTC. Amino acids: CALKVSYNEQFF.

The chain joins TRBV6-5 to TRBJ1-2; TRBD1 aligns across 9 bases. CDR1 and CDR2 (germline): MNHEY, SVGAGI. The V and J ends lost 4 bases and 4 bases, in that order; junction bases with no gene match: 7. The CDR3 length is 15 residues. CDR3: CASSSGQGMIYGYTF. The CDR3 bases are TGTGCCAGCAGTTCGGGACAGGGTATGATCTATGGCTACACCTTC.

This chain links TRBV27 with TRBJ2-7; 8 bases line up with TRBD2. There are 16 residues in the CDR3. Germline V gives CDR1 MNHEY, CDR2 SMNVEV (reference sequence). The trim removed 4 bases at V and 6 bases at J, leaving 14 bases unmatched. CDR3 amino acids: CASSSSLPGLGVEQYF. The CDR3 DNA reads TGTGCCAGCAGTTCTTCCCTTCCGGGACTAGGGGTCGAGCAGTACTTC.

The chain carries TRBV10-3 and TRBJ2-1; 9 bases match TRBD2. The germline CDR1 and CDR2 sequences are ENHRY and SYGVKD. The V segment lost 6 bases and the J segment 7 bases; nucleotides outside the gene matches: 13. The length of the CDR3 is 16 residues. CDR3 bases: TGTGCCATCAGCCCCTCGGAGCGGGGGGTCCGGAATGAGCAGTTCTTC. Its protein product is CAISPSERGVRNEQFF.

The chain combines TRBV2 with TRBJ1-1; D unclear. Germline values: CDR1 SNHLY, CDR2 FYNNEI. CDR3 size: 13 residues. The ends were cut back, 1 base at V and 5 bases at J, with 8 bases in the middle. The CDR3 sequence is CASSEGAATEAFF. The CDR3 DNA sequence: TGTGCCAGCAGTGAAGGGGCAGCAACTGAAGCTTTCTTT.

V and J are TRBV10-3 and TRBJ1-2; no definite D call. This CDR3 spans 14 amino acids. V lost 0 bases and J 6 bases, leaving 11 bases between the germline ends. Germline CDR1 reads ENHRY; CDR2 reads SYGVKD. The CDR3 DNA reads TGTGCCATCAGTGAGTCGCCCGGGATCGATGGCTACACCTTC. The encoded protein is CAISESPGIDGYTF.

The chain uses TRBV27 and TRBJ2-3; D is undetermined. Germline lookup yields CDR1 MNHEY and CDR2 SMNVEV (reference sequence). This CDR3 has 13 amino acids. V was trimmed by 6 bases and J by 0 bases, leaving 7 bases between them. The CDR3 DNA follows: TGTGCCAGCAGGAGACTTAGCACAGATACGCAGTATTTT. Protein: CASRRLSTDTQYF.

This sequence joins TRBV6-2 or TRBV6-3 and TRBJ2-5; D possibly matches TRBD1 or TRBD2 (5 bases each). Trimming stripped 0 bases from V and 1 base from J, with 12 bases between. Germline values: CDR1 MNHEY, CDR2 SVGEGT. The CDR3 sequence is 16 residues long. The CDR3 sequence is CASSYSVGGTQETQYF. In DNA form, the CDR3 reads TGTGCCAGCAGTTACTCGGTTGGGGGAACCCAAGAGACCCAGTACTTC.